The 10 T cell receptor beta chains given below trace back to one sample, sequenced in a study of regulatory T cells in long-lasting Graves disease. Arm-PCR of CDR3 regions and iRepertoire HTBI primers were the basis on which TCR beta libraries were built. TCRdb re-called the multiplex PCR reads with MiXCR, one entry per CDR3 protein. The sample has about 540,000 distinct CDR3 sequences; roughly 14% are singletons. Time point given: newly diagnosed GD, antithyroid drugs for less than 3 months. The authors made the TCR library using RNA they extracted from PBMCs. A further study also used this sample, focusing on T cells in Graves' hyperthyroidism and ophthalmopathy.

This sample comprised peripheral blood mononuclear cells (PBMCs), obtained at new diagnosis, from a patient treated with antithyroid drugs. Every receptor here comes from a man aged 25 to 40 with Graves disease.

This clonotype was observed at least ten times. The chain joins TRBV5-8 to TRBJ1-5; D call uncertain. Germline V gives CDR1 SGHTS, CDR2 YDEGEE. V dropped 4 bases and J dropped 7 bases, with 9 bases sitting between them. This CDR3 has 12 amino acids. The CDR3 reads CASSPLGQPQHF. In DNA, the CDR3 is TGTGCCAGCAGCCCTCTCGGGCAGCCCCAGCATTTT.

There are many counts of this clonotype. The V gene is TRBV2, the J gene TRBJ1-1, with 7 bases that match TRBD1. The CDR3 has 14 amino acids. Trimming took 6 bases from V and 3 from J; bases not matched to a gene: 7. Germline CDR1 reads SNHLY; CDR2 reads FYNNEI. CDR3 DNA: TGTGCCAGCAGCCTACAGGGGTCGGACACTGAAGCTTTCTTT. It yields the protein CASSLQGSDTEAFF.

As concerns this clonotype: A much larger clone lies a single base off, so this may be a read error. It is likely a read error, because the conserved phenylalanine at the end of the CDR3 is missing. The CDR3 spells CASSSGLPSYNEQFI. CDR3 nucleotide sequence: TGTGCCAGCAGTTCGGGACTACCCTCCTACAATGAGCAGTTCATC. The chain has TRBV27 and TRBJ2-1, with 7 nucleotides matching TRBD2. The V gene end was trimmed by 4 bases and the J gene end by 0 bases; junction bases not matched to a gene: 3. The CDR3 contains 15 residues. Germline V gene data show CDR1 as MNHEY and CDR2 as SMNVEV (reference sequence).

In this sample, this clonotype turned up many times. The CDR3 nucleotides are TGTGCCAGCAGTAGCCGGGACTACCCCTACGAGCAGTACTTC. This gives the protein CASSSRDYPYEQYF. The chain has TRBV28 and TRBJ2-7; 7 nucleotides match TRBD2. From germline, CDR1 is MDHEN and CDR2 SYDVKM. V lost 5 bases, J lost 2 bases, and 6 bases stayed unmatched. This CDR3 is built from 14 residues.

This clonotype was seen at least ten times. The V gene is TRBV20-1, the J gene TRBJ2-7; D is undetermined. CDR3 size: 14 residues. V was trimmed by 0 bases and J by 2 bases, leaving 11 bases between them. CDR1 and CDR2 from the germline V gene are DFQATT and SNEGSKA (reference sequence). CDR3 nucleotide sequence: TGCAGTGCTAGAGATTGGGCCAGAGCCTACGAGCAGTACTTC. Amino acids: CSARDWARAYEQYF.

Ten or more counts support this clonotype. The V call is TRBV15, the J call TRBJ1-2; D might be TRBD1 (6 bases). This CDR3 has 15 residues. Germline V gene data show CDR1 as LNHNV and CDR2 as YYDKDF (reference sequence). V dropped 2 bases and J dropped 3 bases, with 13 bases sitting between them. Written as DNA, the CDR3 is TGTGCCACCAGCAGACTCCAGGGGTTCGACTATGGCTACACCTTC. It is translated as CATSRLQGFDYGYTF.

This rearrangement joins TRBV9 to TRBJ2-1; 9 bases map to TRBD2. CDR1 SGDLS and CDR2 YYNGEE come from the germline V gene. The CDR3 is 16 amino acids. V dropped 4 bases and J dropped 0; count of bases not matched to a gene: 5. CDR3 protein: CASSPNSGSSYNEQFF. The CDR3 DNA reads TGTGCCAGCAGCCCAAATAGCGGGAGCTCCTACAATGAGCAGTTCTTC. Filled out from reference TRBV9 and TRBJ2-1, the complete variable domain reads DSGVTQTPKHLITATGQRVTLRCSPRSGDLSVYWYQQSLDQGLQFLIQYYNGEERAKGNILERFSAQQFPDLHSELNLSSLELGDSALYFCASSPNSGSSYNEQFFGPGTRLTVL.

This chain joins TRBV24-1 and TRBJ2-7; D uncertain. The V end was cut by 12 bases, the J end by 0 bases, with 11 bases between. Germline CDR1 and CDR2: KGHDR and SFDVKD. CDR3 size: 12 residues. DNA for the CDR3: TGTGCCCCGGAGCCGGGCTCCTACGAGCAGTACTTC. As protein: CAPEPGSYEQYF.

This clonotype turned up a few times. The chain uses TRBV4-1 and TRBJ1-5; D is unresolved. V lost 5 bases and J lost 7, with 15 bases in between. This CDR3 contains 14 residues. Germline values: CDR1 MGHRA, CDR2 YSYEKL. The CDR3 loop is CASSGGGPRQPQHF. The DNA for the CDR3 is TGCGCCAGCAGCGGCGGAGGGCCGAGGCAGCCCCAGCATTTT.

This clonotype was counted at least ten times. The chain is built from TRBV11-2 and TRBJ1-6, with 7 bases fitting TRBD1. CDR3 length: 14 residues. The junction had 4 bases not matched to a gene; V was cut back by 2 bases and J by 9 bases. Germline CDR1 and CDR2: SGHAT and FQNNGV. The CDR3 DNA follows: TGTGCCAGCAGCTTACAGGGGGTGAGTTCACCCCTCCACTTT. Its protein is CASSLQGVSSPLHF.